This T cell receptor (beta chain) was found in a study of technical replicates of blood from several donors. Germline V gene data show CDR1 as MNHEY and CDR2 as SMNVEV (reference sequence). This CDR3 has 16 amino acids. With V trimmed by 5 bases and J by 2 bases, 9 bases remained unmatched. The data were produced by immunoSEQ multiplex PCR, yet TCRdb's version contains in-frame clones alone and is incomplete. The sample consists of about 83,000 clones, more than 90% of them appearing once. The receptor's source is a human donor in good health. This chain joins TRBV27 and TRBJ2-7; 10 positions match TRBD1. The sequenced sample was T cells isolated from PBMCs. The CDR3 sequence: CASSPNSGTGAYEQYF. The CDR3 DNA reads TGTGCCAGCAGTCCAAACTCCGGGACAGGGGCCTACGAGCAGTACTTC.